This T cell receptor beta chain was found in a study of T-cell memory formation after mild COVID-19. This clonotype occurred a few times. What it binds is not known. This CDR3 has 15 amino acids. V shed 3 bases, J shed 1 base, and the junction held 5 bases outside the gene matches. Germline V gene data show CDR1 as DFQATT and CDR2 as SNEGSKA (reference sequence). Findings of the study overall: CM and EM subsets held most contracting CD4+ clones; EMRA held CD8+ ones. The second-wave clones peaking on day 37 were not confirmed as SARS-CoV-2-specific.

TCRdb reprocessed the 5' RACE reads via MiXCR and lists one record per CDR3 protein. The table lists 350,000 to 550,000 distinct CDR3 sequences, approximately 18% of them singletons. This rearrangement joins TRBV20-1 to TRBJ2-3; 9 positions match TRBD2. Input material: PBMCs or a T cell subset sorted from them (not recorded which). The source of this sequence is a man aged 18 to 29 who had mild COVID-19 (a few samples of this study predate the infection). Cell type and time point are not known. CDR3 loop: CSASVAGAGTDTQYF. The CDR3 DNA reads TGCAGTGCTAGTGTAGCGGGGGCCGGCACAGATACGCAGTATTTT.